These 7 T cell receptor beta chains share one sample of origin, sequenced in a study of cytomegalovirus exposure and HLA in healthy donors (dated by TCRdb to the late 2010s). To prepare the library, the immunoSEQ multiplex PCR assay was applied. The multiplex PCR relied on a mix of 60 forward primers for TCR Vbeta segments and 13 reverse primers for TCR Jbeta segments. TCRdb carries this immuneACCESS record with in-frame sequences only. Its versions omit some clonotypes, under half of them owing to an unresolved V gene in the studies checked, with the rest unexplained. The sample records under 200,000 clones, about 79% of which are singletons. The ten largest account for around 0.71% of the sample. Material for sequencing was PBMCs. All receptors derive from a female donor in good health and CMV-seronegative.

The table lists this clone with a count of one. V and J are TRBV27 and TRBJ2-1, with 9 bases matching TRBD2. Germline loops: CDR1 MNHEY, CDR2 SMNVEV (reference sequence). The CDR3 consists of 16 residues. Losses at the gene ends were 6 bases for V and 0 bases for J; bases not matched to a gene: 6. CDR3 amino acids: CASRLAGDSSYNEQFF. The CDR3 nucleotides read TGTGCCAGCAGGTTAGCGGGAGATAGCTCCTACAATGAGCAGTTCTTC.

The chain carries TRBV30 and TRBJ1-1; D perhaps matches TRBD1 (6 bases). The germline gives CDR1 GTSNPN, CDR2 SVGIG (reference sequence). The CDR3 loop spans 17 amino acids. The V gene lost 0 bases and the J gene lost 1 base, with 18 bases spanning the gap. The CDR3 region has the DNA TGTGCCTGGAGTGTAGGACTTTCAGGGGTTACGAACACTGAAGCTTTCTTT. This sequence encodes CAWSVGLSGVTNTEAFF. Combining the CDR3 with reference TRBV30 and TRBJ1-1 gives the whole variable domain SQTIHQWPATLVQPVGSPLSLECTVEGTSNPNLYWYRQAAGRGLQLLFYSVGIGQISSEVPQNLSASRPQDRQFILSSKKLLLSDSGFYLCAWSVGLSGVTNTEAFFGQGTRLTVV.

On this clone itself: Other DNA sequences from this sample encode an identical CDR3 as well. This chain links TRBV5-1 with TRBJ1-1; 8 bases fit TRBD1. Trimming took 4 bases from V and 4 from J; bases not matched to a gene: 3. The CDR3 sequence is 13 residues long. Germline CDR1 SGHRS, CDR2 YFSETQ. The CDR3 sequence: CASSRTGGTEAFF. The DNA for the CDR3 is TGCGCCAGCAGCAGAACAGGGGGCACTGAAGCTTTCTTT. Full variable domain (remainder filled in from reference TRBV5-1 and TRBJ1-1): KAGVTQTPRYLIKTRGQQVTLSCSPISGHRSVSWYQQTPGQGLQFLFEYFSETQRNKGNFPGRFSGRQFSNSRSEMNVSTLELGDSALYLCASSRTGGTEAFFGQGTRLTVV.

For this clone: Other DNA sequences in this specimen translate into the identical CDR3. The chain recombines TRBV5-4 with TRBJ2-2; D is unresolved. This CDR3 is built from 15 residues. V lost 0 bases and J 5 bases, leaving 11 bases between the germline ends. The germline CDR1 and CDR2 sequences are SGHNT and YYREEE (reference sequence). CDR3 loop: CASSLAPPGTGELFF. The CDR3 DNA is TGTGCCAGCAGCTTGGCTCCTCCCGGTACCGGGGAGCTGTTTTTT.

The chain uses TRBV6-5 and TRBJ2-7; 9 bases fit TRBD2. The J segment lost 6 bases and the V segment lost 6 bases, leaving 6 bases of the junction unmatched. Per germline, CDR1 MNHEY and CDR2 SVGAGI. The CDR3 sequence is 13 residues long. The CDR3 is CASRSGLAGEQYF. CDR3 nucleotides: TGTGCCAGCAGATCGGGACTAGCCGGCGAGCAGTACTTC.

The table lists this clone with a count of one. The sample holds other DNA sequences that translate to the same CDR3. The chain is built from TRBV18 and TRBJ1-5; a weak D match, TRBD1 (6 bases). CDR3 length: 13 residues. From germline, CDR1 is KGHSH and CDR2 LQKENI. V was trimmed by 3 bases and J by 4 bases, leaving 7 bases between them. In DNA, the CDR3 is TGTGCCAGCTCACCGACAGGAAATCAGCCCCAGCATTTT. Translating it yields CASSPTGNQPQHF.

This clone was recorded only once. The V gene is TRBV7-2, the J gene TRBJ1-3; possible D gene TRBD1, 6 bases. The CDR3 is 16 amino acids. V was shortened by 1 base and J by 1 base, with 11 bases between the two germline ends. The germline V gene encodes CDR1 SGHTA and CDR2 FQGNSA. The CDR3 here is CASSLDPTGSGNTIYF. The CDR3 region has the DNA TGTGCCAGCAGCTTAGATCCGACAGGTTCTGGAAACACCATATATTTT.